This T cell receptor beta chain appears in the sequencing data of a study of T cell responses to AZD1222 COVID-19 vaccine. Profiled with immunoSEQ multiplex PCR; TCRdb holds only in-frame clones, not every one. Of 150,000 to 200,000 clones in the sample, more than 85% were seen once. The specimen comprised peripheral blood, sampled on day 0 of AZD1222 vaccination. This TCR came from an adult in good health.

CDR3 DNA: TGTGCCAGCTCACCATTGGTGGATCAGCCCCAGCATTTT. As protein: CASSPLVDQPQHF. V and J are TRBV18 and TRBJ1-5; no firm D call. CDR3 size: 13 residues. Germline CDR1 and CDR2: KGHSH and LQKENI. V lost 2 bases, J lost 5 bases, and 7 bases lay in between.